Below, 3 T cell receptor beta chains from the same sample are listed, as sequenced in a study of T cell clones after liver transplantation. Some clones are missing from TCRdb's copy, which holds only in-frame ones; the method was immunoSEQ multiplex PCR. The sample holds some 33,000 clones, around 94% seen once. Here the sequenced sample was CD8+ T cells from blood, taken 12 months after liver transplant. The receptors here all came from a human patient who received a liver transplant. Some T cells may possibly be graft donor cells.

The genes are TRBV5-6 and TRBJ2-7, with 7 bases identical to TRBD1. CDR1 and CDR2 (germline): SGHDT, YYEEEE. The CDR3 totals 12 residues. The V and J ends lost 5 bases and 6 bases, in that order; junction bases with no gene match: 5. Written as DNA, the CDR3 is TGTGCCAGCAGTACAACAGGGGTCGAGCAGTACTTC. Residues: CASSTTGVEQYF.

This chain connects TRBV7-2 to TRBJ2-7; TRBD1 might be the D (5 bases). The V and J ends lost 2 bases and 3 bases respectively, with 14 bases between them. CDR3 length: 15 residues. In germline, CDR1 is SGHTA, CDR2 FQGNSA. CDR3 loop: CASSLFSAGHYEQYF. The CDR3, as DNA: TGTGCCAGCAGCTTATTTTCCGCAGGACACTACGAGCAGTACTTC.

CDR3 coding DNA: TGTGCCAGCAGCTTAGTGGGACAGGGTTACGAGCAGTACTTC. This sequence encodes CASSLVGQGYEQYF. V is TRBV7-9 and J is TRBJ2-7; 9 nucleotides agree with TRBD1. The germline V gene has CDR1 SEHNR and CDR2 FQNEAQ (reference sequence). The CDR3 is 14 amino acids. V shed 1 base and J 4 bases; nucleotides not matched to a gene: 2.